These 8 T cell receptor beta chains originate from one sample sequenced in a study of blood T cell repertoires in COVID-19. TCRdb's copy holds only in-frame clones and misses some; the assay was immunoSEQ multiplex PCR. The sample lists approximately 210,000 clones, around 80% occurring once. Material: PBMCs or T cells enriched from blood (not recorded which). The receptor set was obtained from a woman aged 45-65 years with acute COVID-19.

The chain carries TRBV2 and TRBJ2-3; TRBD1 might be the D (6 bases). The germline CDR1 and CDR2 sequences are SNHLY and FYNNEI. Between the trimmed V and J ends, which lost 8 bases and 5 bases, there was a span of 14 bases. CDR3 size: 13 residues. The CDR3: CASVGQGKDTQYF. Here the CDR3 DNA reads TGTGCCAGCGTCGGGCAGGGGAAAGATACGCAGTATTTT.

The table lists this clone with a count of one. The chain combines TRBV6-6 with TRBJ2-3; 10 bases align to TRBD2. Per germline, CDR1 MNHNY and CDR2 SVGAGI (reference sequence). This CDR3 comprises 14 residues. The ends lost 11 bases at V and 0 bases at J; junction bases unmatched: 5. The CDR3 is CAGRAGGSTDTQYF. CDR3 bases: TGTGCCGGAAGAGCGGGGGGGAGCACAGATACGCAGTATTTT.

The J gene is TRBJ2-2, the V gene TRBV24-1; TRBD2 matches 8 bases. Per germline, CDR1 KGHDR and CDR2 SFDVKD. The V gene end was trimmed by 9 bases and the J gene end by 5 bases; junction bases not matched to a gene: 10. This CDR3 region has 15 residues. The CDR3, as DNA: TGTGCCACCCGACCCGCGGGGGGTCGGACCGGGGAGCTGTTTTTT. Translating gives CATRPAGGRTGELFF.

The rearrangement joins TRBV24-1 to TRBJ2-3; 9 bases fit TRBD2. With V trimmed by 10 bases and J by 4 bases, 11 bases remained unmatched. The CDR3 length is 15 residues. Germline values: CDR1 KGHDR, CDR2 SFDVKD. The CDR3 here is CATSIWRGGADTQYF. Here the CDR3 DNA reads TGTGCCACTTCGATCTGGCGGGGGGGCGCAGATACGCAGTATTTT.

This sequence joins TRBV3-1 (or the pseudogene TRBV3-2) and TRBJ1-4, with D perhaps TRBD1 (5 bases). This CDR3 is 20 amino acids long. Germline V gives CDR1 LGHDT, CDR2 YNNKEL (reference sequence). V lost 0 bases and J 0 bases, leaving 20 bases between the germline ends. The CDR3 region is CASSQDPTAVPLTTNEKLFF. In DNA form, the CDR3 reads TGTGCCAGCAGCCAAGACCCGACAGCCGTCCCTCTAACAACTAATGAAAAACTGTTTTTT.

The chain is built from TRBV5-6 and TRBJ2-7; 10 bases map to TRBD2. The J segment lost 0 bases and the V segment lost 2 bases, leaving 2 bases of the junction unmatched. Germline CDR1 is SGHDT and CDR2 is YYEEEE. The CDR3 totals 15 residues. The CDR3 loop is CASSLTSGDSYEQYV. The CDR3 DNA follows: TGTGCCAGCAGCTTAACTAGCGGGGACTCCTACGAGCAGTACGTC.

CDR3 nucleotides: TGTGCCAGCAGCCAGGGGGGGGGTCGGCAGTACGTC. This codes for CASSQGGGRQYV. The genes are TRBV3-1 (or the pseudogene TRBV3-2) and TRBJ2-7; TRBD2 aligns across 7 bases. CDR3 size: 12 residues. With V trimmed by 3 bases and J by 9 bases, 5 bases remained unmatched. Germline CDR1 and CDR2: LGHDT and YNNKEL (reference sequence).

This rearrangement joins TRBV6-5 to TRBJ1-5, with D possibly TRBD1 on 6 matching bases. Germline V lookup: CDR1 MNHEY, CDR2 SVGAGI. The CDR3 contains 12 residues. V was shortened by 9 bases and J by 3 bases, with 9 bases between the two germline ends. The CDR3 loop reads CASRGFNQPQHF. The CDR3 DNA sequence: TGTGCCAGTAGGGGGTTCAATCAGCCCCAGCATTTT.